Listed here are 7 T cell receptor beta chains from one sample, sequenced in a study of glioma-infiltrating T cells after dendritic cell vaccination. Only in-frame clones appear in the TCRdb table, and some are missing; sequencing was by immunoSEQ multiplex PCR. The sample carries 95,000 to 110,000 clones, roughly 81% recorded once. Sample: blood, taken before dendritic cell vaccination. The receptors stem from a human donor with glioblastoma.

V gene TRBV18 combines with J gene TRBJ1-2, with 10 bases aligning to TRBD1. Per germline, CDR1 KGHSH and CDR2 LQKENI. V trimming: 0 bases; J trimming: 6 bases; junction bases outside the gene matches: 1. This CDR3 comprises 14 residues. CDR3 bases: TGTGCCAGCTCACCACCGACAGGGGGCGATGGCTACACCTTC. This codes for CASSPPTGGDGYTF. The full variable domain, completed using reference TRBV18 and TRBJ1-2, is NAGVMQNPRHLVRRRGQEARLRCSPMKGHSHVYWYRQLPEEGLKFMVYLQKENIIDESGMPKERFSAEFPKEGPSILRIQQVVRGDSAAYFCASSPPTGGDGYTFGSGTRLTVV.

J is TRBJ1-2 and V is TRBV7-9; D not certain. The germline gives CDR1 SEHNR, CDR2 FQNEAQ (reference sequence). There are 13 residues in the CDR3. Trimming cost V 4 bases and J 2 bases, with 8 bases left between them. CDR3 in DNA: TGTGCCAGCAGCTACCAGGCAAACTATGGCTACACCTTC. It codes for CASSYQANYGYTF.

This clone was seen repeatedly, ten times or more. V and J are TRBV19 and TRBJ1-1; D possibly corresponds to TRBD1 (5 bases). CDR3 length equals 15 residues. Germline CDR1 LNHDA, CDR2 SQIVND (reference sequence). The V end was cut by 6 bases, the J end by 4 bases, with 18 bases between. The CDR3 protein is CASRGQGGVLTEAFF. The CDR3 DNA is TGTGCCAGTAGAGGGCAGGGTGGAGTCCTCACTGAAGCTTTCTTT. Based on the CDR3 plus reference TRBV19 and TRBJ1-1, the full variable domain is DGGITQSPKYLFRKEGQNVTLSCEQNLNHDAMYWYRQDPGQGLRLIYYSQIVNDFQKGDIAEGYSVSREKKESFPLTVTSAQKNPTAFYLCASRGQGGVLTEAFFGQGTRLTVV.

Only one count was recorded for this clone. The V call is TRBV7-2, the J call TRBJ1-1, with 7 bases fitting TRBD1. CDR3 length: 14 amino acids. The J segment lost 3 bases and the V segment lost 6 bases, leaving 7 bases of the junction unmatched. Looked up from germline, CDR1 is SGHTA and CDR2 is FQGNSA. The CDR3 nucleotides read TGTGCCAGCAGACCACAGGGGAAGGACACTGAAGCTTTCTTT. It specifies CASRPQGKDTEAFF.

This clone came up once. This chain joins TRBV5-4 and TRBJ2-5, with D possibly matching TRBD2 (5 bases). Germline lookup yields CDR1 SGHNT and CDR2 YYREEE (reference sequence). V lost 5 bases and J 2 bases, leaving 13 bases between the germline ends. This CDR3 contains 14 residues. The DNA of the CDR3 is TGTGCCAGCAGTTCCCGCCGGGGACAAGAGACCCAGTACTTC. As protein: CASSSRRGQETQYF.

This rearrangement joins TRBV5-1 to TRBJ1-1, with D perhaps TRBD1 (5 bases). The CDR3 runs 16 residues. The germline CDR1 and CDR2 sequences are SGHRS and YFSETQ. Between the trimmed V and J ends, which lost 0 bases and 0 bases, there was a span of 12 bases. CDR3 protein: CASSLEGRGLNTEAFF. The CDR3 DNA sequence: TGCGCCAGCAGCTTGGAGGGAAGGGGTCTGAACACTGAAGCTTTCTTT.

The rearrangement uses TRBV19 and TRBJ1-1; 7 bases agree with TRBD1. The CDR3 runs 11 residues. Losses at the gene ends were 6 bases for V and 8 bases for J; bases not matched to a gene: 3. Germline CDR1 and CDR2: LNHDA and SQIVND (reference sequence). The CDR3 reads CASRTGTEAFF. The CDR3 nucleotides read TGTGCCAGTAGGACAGGGACCGAAGCTTTCTTT. Drawing the rest from reference TRBV19 and TRBJ1-1, the complete variable domain is DGGITQSPKYLFRKEGQNVTLSCEQNLNHDAMYWYRQDPGQGLRLIYYSQIVNDFQKGDIAEGYSVSREKKESFPLTVTSAQKNPTAFYLCASRTGTEAFFGQGTRLTVV.